What follows describes a single T cell receptor beta chain. These data come from a study of control samples from healthy donors and cancer patients. The CDR3 length is 14 residues. V lost 8 bases and J lost 4; bases outside the gene matches: 8. The V gene's germline CDR1 is MNHEY and CDR2 SVGEGT. The data were produced by immunoSEQ multiplex PCR, yet TCRdb's version contains in-frame clones alone and is incomplete. In the table there are 48,000 or so clones, about 93% of which are singletons. This TCR derives from a woman aged 45-65 years with head and neck cancer. The material sequenced was PBMCs. This chain joins TRBV6-2 or TRBV6-3 and TRBJ1-5; 7 positions agree with TRBD1. In nucleotides, the CDR3 is TGTGCCAGCCGCCCCGGGACAGCAAATCAGCCCCAGCATTTT. Its protein product is CASRPGTANQPQHF.